The 31 T cell receptor beta chains listed next were all sequenced from one sample in a study of early T cells in non-severe SARS-CoV-2 infection. Via MiXCR, TCRdb re-called the 5' RACE reads, giving one row per CDR3 protein. This table has tens of thousands of distinct CDR3 sequences, roughly 13% appearing once. Sequences were obtained from whole blood. These receptors came from an adult who was a healthcare worker with PCR-confirmed SARS-CoV-2 infection or an uninfected control (not recorded which).

This clonotype was seen at least ten times. The chain is built from TRBV18 and TRBJ2-7; D possibly uses TRBD1 or TRBD2 (5 bases each). Trimming took off 0 bases at V and 0 bases at J, with 15 bases between the two ends. There are 17 residues in the CDR3. Germline loops: CDR1 KGHSH, CDR2 LQKENI. The chain's CDR3 is CASSPPSTGRSSYEQYF. CDR3 nucleotides: TGTGCCAGCTCACCACCGTCAACGGGACGGAGCTCCTACGAGCAGTACTTC.

The table lists this clonotype with a few counts. The V and J genes are TRBV11-3 and TRBJ2-1; 7 nucleotides agree with TRBD2. Per the germline V gene, CDR1 is SGHNT and CDR2 is YENEEA. The CDR3 totals 12 residues. The trim removed 2 bases at V and 15 bases at J, leaving 7 bases unmatched. CDR3 bases: TGTGCCAGCAGCTTAAGTGGCGGGAGCCCGTTCTTC. Translation gives CASSLSGGSPFF. Complete variable domain (other parts from reference TRBV11-3 and TRBJ2-1): EAGVVQSPRYKIIEKKQPVAFWCNPISGHNTLYWYLQNLGQGPELLIRYENEEAVDDSQLPKDRFSAERLKGVDSTLKIQPAELGDSAVYLCASSLSGGSPFFGPGTRLTVL.

This chain connects TRBV11-2 to TRBJ2-7; TRBD2 aligns across 10 bases. CDR3 length equals 16 residues. J was trimmed by 4 bases and V by 0 bases; bases with no gene match: 6. The germline V gene has CDR1 SGHAT and CDR2 FQNNGV. CDR3 loop: CASSLDPGLASYEQYF. The DNA for the CDR3 is TGTGCCAGCAGCTTAGACCCGGGACTAGCGTCTTACGAGCAGTACTTC.

There are a few counts of this clonotype. This chain joins TRBV3-1 and TRBJ2-7, with a weak D call TRBD1 (5 bases). The CDR3 length is 11 residues. V was pared by 8 bases and J by 5 bases, with 10 bases between. Germline loops: CDR1 LGHDT, CDR2 YNNKEL (reference sequence). CDR3 region: CASARADEQYF. The CDR3 DNA reads TGTGCCAGCGCCAGGGCGGACGAGCAGTACTTC.

This clonotype was seen ten or more times. The chain links TRBV4-1 to TRBJ2-2, with TRBD2 as a possible D gene (5 bases). This CDR3 is built from 18 residues. Germline V gene sequence: CDR1 MGHRA, CDR2 YSYEKL. V lost 2 bases, J lost 6 bases, and 22 bases lay in between. The CDR3 here is CASSQSLKPSSSAGELFF. The DNA of the CDR3 is TGCGCCAGCAGCCAAAGTTTGAAGCCGTCGAGTAGCGCCGGGGAGCTGTTTTTT.

The genes are TRBV12-3 or TRBV12-4 and TRBJ2-5; no firm D call. This CDR3 region has 11 residues. V was clipped by 6 bases and J by 5 bases, with 7 bases between them. DNA for the CDR3: TGTGCCAGCAGACTTGGGGAGACCCAGTACTTC. It yields the protein CASRLGETQYF.

In this sample, this clonotype turned up a few times. The chain links TRBV7-3 to TRBJ2-5; 8 positions agree with TRBD1. With V trimmed by 5 bases and J by 5 bases, 7 bases remained unmatched. The CDR3 is 14 amino acids. Germline CDR1 is SGHTA and CDR2 is FQGTGA. Here the CDR3 reads CASSAHGQGETQYF. The CDR3 DNA is TGTGCCAGCAGCGCCCACGGACAGGGTGAGACCCAGTACTTC. The variable domain in full, with the rest retrieved from reference TRBV7-3 and TRBJ2-5, is GAGVSQTPSNKVTEKGKYVELRCDPISGHTALYWYRQSLGQGPEFLIYFQGTGAADDSGLPNDRFFAVRPEGSVSTLKIQRTERGDSAVYLCASSAHGQGETQYFGPGTRLLVL.

In this sample, this clonotype turned up many times. The V and J genes are TRBV12-3 or TRBV12-4 and TRBJ2-1; 9 nucleotides agree with TRBD1. J lost 6 bases, V lost 5 bases, and 8 bases had no gene match. CDR3 length equals 15 residues. As DNA, the CDR3 is TGTGCCAGCAGTCCACAGGGGGCCATCGGCAATGAGCAGTTCTTC. Translating it yields CASSPQGAIGNEQFF.

The V and J genes are TRBV4-1 and TRBJ2-2; 8 nucleotides line up with TRBD1. This CDR3 is 15 amino acids long. Germline-derived CDR1 and CDR2 are MGHRA and YSYEKL. Trimming removed 3 bases from V and 6 bases from J; junction bases left unmatched: 6. The CDR3, as DNA: TGCGCCAGCAGCCAGCCCCGACAGGGGCCCGGGGAGCTGTTTTTT. Translated, it gives CASSQPRQGPGELFF.

This rearrangement joins TRBV9 to TRBJ1-6; D not certain. CDR3 length: 15 residues. CDR1 and CDR2 from the germline V gene are SGDLS and YYNGEE. The germline V and J ends were trimmed by 0 bases and 2 bases, with 6 bases remaining between them. The CDR3 loop is CASSVGMAYNSPLHF. The CDR3 nucleotides read TGTGCCAGCAGCGTAGGGATGGCCTATAATTCACCCCTCCACTTT.

This clonotype was found many times. This chain joins TRBV3-1 and TRBJ1-1, with unresolved D. The CDR3 has 11 amino acids. CDR1 LGHDT and CDR2 YNNKEL come from the germline V gene (reference sequence). The V end lost 4 bases, the J end lost 6 bases, and 6 bases lay between the germline ends. The CDR3: CASSRASEAFF. DNA for the CDR3: TGTGCCAGCAGCCGAGCCTCTGAAGCTTTCTTT.

The chain employs TRBV11-2 and TRBJ1-1, with 12 positions matching TRBD1. V was clipped by 4 bases and J by 6 bases; unmatched bases: 3. Germline CDR1 is SGHAT and CDR2 is FQNNGV. This CDR3 contains 14 residues. The DNA of the CDR3 is TGTGCCAGCAGCTGGGACAGGGGGCGAGCTGAAGCTTTCTTT. Residues: CASSWDRGRAEAFF.

This clonotype was seen only a few times. This chain connects TRBV5-1 to TRBJ2-1; D remains ambiguous. The CDR3 has 13 amino acids. Germline V gene sequence: CDR1 SGHRS, CDR2 YFSETQ. V gave up 0 bases and J gave up 8 bases, with 9 bases separating them. This CDR3 is CASSLGNTHEQFF. The CDR3 DNA reads as TGCGCCAGCAGCTTGGGTAATACACATGAGCAGTTCTTC.

The rearrangement uses TRBV6-1 and TRBJ2-7, with TRBD2 matching 8 bases. J lost 7 bases, V lost 4 bases, and 9 bases had no gene match. This CDR3 contains 14 residues. Germline CDR1 reads MNHNS; CDR2 reads SASEGT. CDR3 DNA: TGTGCCAGCAGTGTACTAGCGGACCTGGGGGAGCAGTACTTC. Amino acid sequence: CASSVLADLGEQYF.

The V gene is TRBV7-8, the J gene TRBJ1-5, with 8 bases lining up with TRBD1. Germline CDR1 SGHVS, CDR2 FQNEAQ. The trim removed 8 bases at V and 4 bases at J, leaving 13 bases unmatched. The CDR3 covers 16 residues. The CDR3 is CASSKADWTGNQPQHF. The CDR3, as DNA: TGTGCCAGCTCCAAGGCGGACTGGACAGGGAATCAGCCCCAGCATTTT.

This clonotype occurred a few times. This chain connects TRBV3-1 to TRBJ2-3, with no clear D. Trimming removed 4 bases at V and 4 bases at J, with 6 bases between. Germline V lookup: CDR1 LGHDT, CDR2 YNNKEL (reference sequence). The CDR3 is 12 amino acids. CDR3 sequence reads: CASSRSADTQYF. In DNA, the CDR3 is TGTGCCAGCAGCCGGTCAGCAGATACGCAGTATTTT.

The chain links TRBV4-1 to TRBJ1-5; 9 bases match TRBD1. Germline lookup yields CDR1 MGHRA and CDR2 YSYEKL. The CDR3 totals 16 residues. The J segment lost 5 bases and the V segment lost 2 bases, leaving 7 bases of the junction unmatched. This chain's CDR3 is CASSQRLGQGDQPQHF. DNA for the CDR3: TGCGCCAGCAGCCAACGCTTGGGACAGGGAGATCAGCCCCAGCATTTT.

The sample holds many counts of this clonotype. The chain has TRBV18 and TRBJ1-4; D is possibly TRBD1 (5 bases). The CDR3 sequence is 15 residues long. The ends were cut back, 2 bases at V and 12 bases at J, with 19 bases in the middle. CDR1 is KGHSH, CDR2 LQKENI, per germline. The CDR3 region has the DNA TGTGCCAGCTCACCAAGCGGGACGGTTAGAGGGGAACTGTTTTTT. Translating it yields CASSPSGTVRGELFF.

This clonotype was counted between two and nine times. The rearrangement uses TRBV11-3 and TRBJ2-2; 9 bases are shared with TRBD2. This CDR3 contains 18 residues. The junction had 17 bases not matched to a gene; V was cut back by 7 bases and J by 5 bases. Germline loops: CDR1 SGHNT, CDR2 YENEEA. The CDR3 here is CASTPPMVAGERTGELFF. The CDR3 DNA is TGTGCCAGCACTCCCCCCATGGTAGCGGGAGAAAGAACCGGGGAGCTGTTTTTT. Full variable domain (outside the CDR3, taken from reference TRBV11-3 and TRBJ2-2): EAGVVQSPRYKIIEKKQPVAFWCNPISGHNTLYWYLQNLGQGPELLIRYENEEAVDDSQLPKDRFSAERLKGVDSTLKIQPAELGDSAVYLCASTPPMVAGERTGELFFGEGSRLTVL.

This CDR3 is CASSLSGLAGGTGELFF. The CDR3 DNA follows: TGTGCCAGCAGTTTATCGGGACTAGCGGGCGGCACCGGGGAGCTGTTTTTT. The chain links TRBV28 to TRBJ2-2, with 12 positions matching TRBD2. The CDR3 sequence is 17 residues long. With 1 base clipped from V and 4 bases from J, the junction kept 4 bases outside the gene matches. Germline V gene lookup returns CDR1 MDHEN and CDR2 SYDVKM.

This chain links TRBV10-3 with TRBJ2-7; possibly TRBD1 or TRBD2 for D (6 bases each). Germline loops: CDR1 ENHRY, CDR2 SYGVKD. V was pared by 4 bases and J by 0 bases, with 16 bases between. This CDR3 spans 16 amino acids. The CDR3 protein is CAISGGAASSSYEQYF. The CDR3 DNA reads as TGTGCCATCAGTGGGGGGGCGGCCTCTAGCTCCTACGAGCAGTACTTC.

This clonotype was picked up a small number of times. This chain links TRBV11-2 with TRBJ2-4, with 7 nucleotides matching TRBD2. J lost 5 bases, V lost 3 bases, and 1 base had no gene match. This CDR3 has 13 amino acids. The germline V gene encodes CDR1 SGHAT and CDR2 FQNNGV. DNA for the CDR3: TGTGCCAGCAGCTTGGGAGGGGAAAACATTCAGTACTTC. Residues: CASSLGGENIQYF.

This clonotype was seen repeatedly, ten times or more. The gene calls are TRBV3-1 and TRBJ1-3; no clear D gene. Trimming took 7 bases from V and 4 from J, leaving 11 bases between them. Germline V gene sequence: CDR1 LGHDT, CDR2 YNNKEL (reference sequence). The CDR3 is made up of 13 amino acids. CDR3 region: CASKEGRGNTIYF. The CDR3 DNA reads as TGTGCCAGCAAGGAAGGACGGGGAAACACCATATATTTT.

In this sample, this clonotype turned up a few times. J is TRBJ2-7 and V is TRBV19; no clear D gene. V lost 3 bases, J lost 5 bases, and 11 bases lay in between. Germline assignment: CDR1 LNHDA and CDR2 SQIVND (reference sequence). This CDR3 region has 13 residues. CDR3 amino acids: CASSMGRKHEQYF. In DNA, the CDR3 is TGTGCCAGTAGTATGGGCAGAAAGCACGAGCAGTACTTC.

This clonotype was recorded many times. The chain combines TRBV29-1 with TRBJ2-6; 12 bases map to TRBD1. V trimming: 3 bases; J trimming: 2 bases; junction bases outside the gene matches: 5. The CDR3 spans 17 residues. Germline CDR1 SQVTM, CDR2 ANQGSEA. The CDR3 loop reads CSVDGGTGGAGANVLTF. CDR3 DNA: TGCAGCGTTGACGGCGGGACAGGGGGCGCTGGGGCCAACGTCCTGACTTTC.

This rearrangement joins TRBV2 to TRBJ2-3; D is undetermined. Germline-derived CDR1 and CDR2 are SNHLY and FYNNEI. CDR3 size: 14 residues. Trimming shortened V by 1 base and J by 2 bases, and 7 bases separated the two germline ends. The CDR3 reads CASSEGPHTDTQYF. Written as DNA, the CDR3 is TGTGCCAGCAGTGAAGGGCCCCACACAGATACGCAGTATTTT.

This clonotype has at least ten counts. The chain combines TRBV30 with TRBJ1-1; 8 nucleotides align to TRBD1. The CDR3 contains 15 residues. Germline trimming cut 1 base from V and 0 bases from J; bases unmatched to any gene: 4. Germline values: CDR1 GTSNPN, CDR2 SVGIG (reference sequence). The CDR3 nucleotides are TGTGCCTGGAGTGGACAGGGGCTGATGAACACTGAAGCTTTCTTT. Translated, it gives CAWSGQGLMNTEAFF.

The chain uses TRBV6-1 and TRBJ1-1; 7 bases fit TRBD1. The CDR3 totals 15 residues. The V gene end was trimmed by 3 bases and the J gene end by 3 bases; junction bases not matched to a gene: 7. The germline V gene encodes CDR1 MNHNS and CDR2 SASEGT. CDR3 residues: CASSDIGQADTEAFF. The CDR3 bases are TGTGCCAGCAGTGACATCGGACAGGCGGACACTGAAGCTTTCTTT.

The chain is built from TRBV6-2 or TRBV6-3 and TRBJ2-5, with D possibly being TRBD1 (6 bases). This CDR3 comprises 14 residues. Per the germline V gene, CDR1 is MNHEY and CDR2 is SVGEGT. V dropped 6 bases and J dropped 5 bases, with 16 bases sitting between them. The CDR3 sequence is CASRPGAWWETQYF. The CDR3 DNA follows: TGTGCCAGCAGGCCAGGGGCGTGGTGGGAGACCCAGTACTTC.

This clonotype was counted many times. The chain joins TRBV20-1 to TRBJ1-1; 7 positions agree with TRBD1. Germline V gene data show CDR1 as DFQATT and CDR2 as SNEGSKA (reference sequence). The CDR3 sequence is 17 residues long. V shed 5 bases and J 4 bases; nucleotides not matched to a gene: 19. The CDR3 here is CSAPHGGQGVMGTEAFF. The CDR3 DNA reads as TGCAGTGCTCCACACGGAGGGCAGGGGGTTATGGGCACTGAAGCTTTCTTT.

Only a few counts were recorded for this clonotype. The V and J genes are TRBV5-1 and TRBJ2-5; TRBD1 matches at 12 bases. CDR1 SGHRS and CDR2 YFSETQ come from the germline V gene. The trim removed 4 bases at V and 5 bases at J, leaving 6 bases unmatched. The CDR3 runs 15 residues. The CDR3 DNA sequence: TGCGCCAGCAGCCCGGGGGACAGGGGGCTTGAGACCCAGTACTTC. This gives the protein CASSPGDRGLETQYF.